This TCR beta chain emerged from a study of cytomegalovirus exposure and HLA in healthy donors. For the study at large: A later analysis reported the same platform for the roughly 110 validation repertoires and the roughly 670 first-cohort repertoires. Study observations and caveats: Most observed TCR sequences were rare, whereas some public TCRs were detected in many donors. Under in vitro conditions, a few CMV-associated chains were confirmed as specific for CMV antigens. The classifier reportedly diagnosed cytomegalovirus status with high specificity and sensitivity.

Germline V CDR1 and CDR2: SGHDN, FVKESK. V shed 4 bases and J 5 bases; nucleotides not matched to a gene: 10. This CDR3 has 15 residues. Sequencing was performed with immunoSEQ multiplex PCR; in TCRdb, only in-frame clones are kept and a portion is missing. Here the sample spans fewer than 350,000 clones, 88% being singletons. In the case of this clone: Antigen: not known.

This TCR was recovered from a woman aged 18-35 years in good health and CMV-seronegative. The sample taken for sequencing was PBMCs. V and J are TRBV14 and TRBJ1-2; 7 positions agree with TRBD1. CDR3 protein: CASSPRQGSQYGYTF. The CDR3 coding sequence is TGTGCCAGCAGCCCACGACAGGGAAGTCAGTATGGCTACACCTTC. The variable domain in full, completed from reference TRBV14 and TRBJ1-2, reads EAGVTQFPSHSVIEKGQTVTLRCDPISGHDNLYWYRRVMGKEIKFLLHFVKESKQDESGMPNNRFLAERTGGTYSTLKVQPAELEDSGVYFCASSPRQGSQYGYTFGSGTRLTVV.